Listed here are 9 T cell receptor beta chains from one sample, sequenced in a study of T cells in Graves' hyperthyroidism and ophthalmopathy. Amplified TCR beta CDR3 regions came from RNA transcripts. Carried out on the TCR CDR3, a first-round RT-PCR used the HTBI primer set. One entry per CDR3 protein results from TCRdb running MiXCR on the multiplex PCR reads. The table lists 300,000 to 450,000 distinct CDR3 sequences, about 15% of them singletons. Sequencing used blood. These receptors came from a woman aged 55-69 years with Graves' hyperthyroidism.

This clonotype was counted at least ten times. This sequence joins TRBV27 and TRBJ2-3; the match to TRBD2 covers 11 bases. There are 16 residues in the CDR3. J gave up 0 bases and V 6 bases, and 5 bases lay outside the gene matches. From germline, CDR1 is MNHEY and CDR2 SMNVEV (reference sequence). In nucleotides, the CDR3 is TGTGCCAGCAGCTTTGGACTAGCGGGCAGCACAGATACGCAGTATTTT. Its protein is CASSFGLAGSTDTQYF.

This clonotype was counted a few times. This chain links TRBV11-2 with TRBJ1-3, with 7 bases aligning to TRBD1. Germline CDR1 reads SGHAT; CDR2 reads FQNNGV. This CDR3 contains 16 residues. The V segment lost 5 bases and the J segment 0 bases; nucleotides outside the gene matches: 7. The chain's CDR3 is CASSRDRTNSGNTIYF. The CDR3 region has the DNA TGTGCCAGCAGCCGGGACAGAACAAACTCTGGAAACACCATATATTTT.

The rearrangement uses TRBV4-1 and TRBJ1-4; 7 bases map to TRBD1. V shed 2 bases and J 7 bases; nucleotides not matched to a gene: 7. The CDR3 contains 15 residues. Looked up from germline, CDR1 is MGHRA and CDR2 is YSYEKL. CDR3: CASSQLQGIGEKLFF. Written as DNA, the CDR3 is TGCGCCAGCAGCCAACTACAGGGGATTGGTGAAAAACTGTTTTTT.

The chain has TRBV30 and TRBJ2-1; TRBD2 might be the D (5 bases). Looked up from germline, CDR1 is GTSNPN and CDR2 is SVGIG (reference sequence). Trimming pared 4 bases from V and 5 bases from J, leaving 15 bases between. The CDR3 totals 14 residues. The CDR3: CAWNAGGLDNEQFF. The CDR3 coding sequence is TGTGCCTGGAACGCGGGCGGGCTAGACAATGAGCAGTTCTTC.

In its sample, this clonotype was seen many times. The gene calls are TRBV7-2 and TRBJ2-7; the D call may be TRBD1 or TRBD2 (5 bases each). V lost 5 bases and J lost 0, with 11 bases in between. Germline assignment: CDR1 SGHTA and CDR2 FQGNSA. The CDR3 loop spans 14 amino acids. The CDR3 spells CASSRGRLSYEQYF. In DNA, the CDR3 is TGTGCCAGCAGCCGGGGACGGCTCTCCTACGAGCAGTACTTC.

This clonotype was seen ten or more times. The V and J genes are TRBV30 and TRBJ1-1; D ambiguous. The CDR3 covers 11 residues. Trimming left V 5 bases short and J 8 bases short, with 12 bases between. Per germline, CDR1 GTSNPN and CDR2 SVGIG (reference sequence). CDR3 nucleotide sequence: TGTGCCTGGGCGTCCGGGATCGAAGCTTTCTTT. Protein: CAWASGIEAFF. Combining the CDR3 with reference TRBV30 and TRBJ1-1 gives the whole variable domain SQTIHQWPATLVQPVGSPLSLECTVEGTSNPNLYWYRQAAGRGLQLLFYSVGIGQISSEVPQNLSASRPQDRQFILSSKKLLLSDSGFYLCAWASGIEAFFGQGTRLTVV.

The chain employs TRBV6-5 and TRBJ2-3; tentatively, D is TRBD1 (6 bases). In germline, CDR1 is MNHEY, CDR2 SVGAGI. The CDR3 loop spans 15 amino acids. Between the trimmed V and J ends, which lost 3 bases and 3 bases, there was a span of 13 bases. CDR3 sequence reads: CASSYGQGSTDTQYF. The CDR3 DNA reads as TGTGCCAGCAGTTATGGGCAGGGGAGTACAGATACGCAGTATTTT.

This clonotype was counted many times. The chain links TRBV28 to TRBJ2-1; 11 bases map to TRBD2. V was pared by 6 bases and J by 2 bases, with 3 bases of the junction left unmatched. This CDR3 region has 15 residues. CDR1 and CDR2 from the germline V gene are MDHEN and SYDVKM. This CDR3 is CASRLAGAPYNEQFF. The CDR3 nucleotides read TGTGCCAGCAGACTAGCGGGAGCTCCCTACAATGAGCAGTTCTTC.

In this sample, this clonotype turned up a few times. This chain links TRBV4-1 with TRBJ2-3, with 16 bases identical to TRBD2. V dropped 3 bases and J dropped 3; count of bases not matched to a gene: 12. The germline gives CDR1 MGHRA, CDR2 YSYEKL. The CDR3 is 20 residues long. CDR3 in amino acids: CASSQQPGLAGGGATDTQYF. DNA of the CDR3: TGCGCCAGCAGCCAGCAGCCGGGACTAGCGGGAGGGGGAGCAACAGATACGCAGTATTTT.